This TCR beta chain was captured by sequencing in a study of T cells in Graves' hyperthyroidism and ophthalmopathy. Amplification of TCR beta CDR3 regions was performed using RNA transcripts as template. In the first-round RT-PCR of the TCR CDR3, the HTBI primer set was used. One entry per CDR3 protein, called by TCRdb with MiXCR from the multiplex PCR reads. The sample lists fewer than 650,000 distinct CDR3 sequences; approximately 15% were seen once. Using around 10 ml of fresh peripheral blood, PBMCs were prepared. V lost 5 bases to trimming and J lost 5 bases; unmatched junction nucleotides: 12. Germline values: CDR1 SGHTA, CDR2 FQGTGA. This CDR3 is built from 17 residues.

This TCR was sampled from a young woman with Graves' ophthalmopathy. The material sequenced was blood. The genes are TRBV7-3 and TRBJ2-5; 12 positions match TRBD1. The CDR3 DNA reads as TGTGCCAGCAGCGAATCCGGGACAGGGGGCGCGTGGGAGACCCAGTACTTC. As protein: CASSESGTGGAWETQYF.